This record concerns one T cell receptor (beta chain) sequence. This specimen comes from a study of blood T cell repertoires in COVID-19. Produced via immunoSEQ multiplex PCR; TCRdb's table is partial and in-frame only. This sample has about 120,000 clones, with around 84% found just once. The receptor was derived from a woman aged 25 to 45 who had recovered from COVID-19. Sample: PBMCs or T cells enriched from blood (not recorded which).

The CDR3 DNA reads TGTGCCAGCAGCTTTTATCAGGCCAACTATGGCTACACCTTC. This sequence encodes CASSFYQANYGYTF. V is TRBV7-2 and J is TRBJ1-2; unclear D gene. This CDR3 is built from 14 residues. Germline values: CDR1 SGHTA, CDR2 FQGNSA. Trimming pared 3 bases from V and 2 bases from J, leaving 10 bases between.